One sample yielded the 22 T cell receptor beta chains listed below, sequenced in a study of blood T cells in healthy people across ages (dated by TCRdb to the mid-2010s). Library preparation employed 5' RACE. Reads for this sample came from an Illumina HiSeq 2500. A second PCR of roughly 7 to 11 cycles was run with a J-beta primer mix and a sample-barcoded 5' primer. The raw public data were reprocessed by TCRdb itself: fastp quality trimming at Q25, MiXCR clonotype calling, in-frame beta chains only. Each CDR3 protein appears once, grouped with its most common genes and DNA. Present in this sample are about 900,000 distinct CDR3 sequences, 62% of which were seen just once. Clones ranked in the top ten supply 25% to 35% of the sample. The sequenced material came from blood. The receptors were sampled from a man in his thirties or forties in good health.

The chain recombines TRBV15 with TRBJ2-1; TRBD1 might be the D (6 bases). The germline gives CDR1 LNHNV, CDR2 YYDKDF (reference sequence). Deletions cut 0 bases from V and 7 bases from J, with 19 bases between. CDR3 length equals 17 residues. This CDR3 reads CATSRDSGGGLKNEQFF. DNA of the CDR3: TGTGCCACCAGCAGAGATTCTGGGGGCGGGTTAAAGAATGAGCAGTTCTTC.

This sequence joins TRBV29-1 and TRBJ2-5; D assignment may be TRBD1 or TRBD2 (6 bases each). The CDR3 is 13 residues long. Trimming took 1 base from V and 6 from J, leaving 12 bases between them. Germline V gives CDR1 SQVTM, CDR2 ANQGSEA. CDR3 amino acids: CSVEAPGAKTQYF. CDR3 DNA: TGCAGCGTTGAAGCCCCGGGGGCAAAGACCCAGTACTTC.

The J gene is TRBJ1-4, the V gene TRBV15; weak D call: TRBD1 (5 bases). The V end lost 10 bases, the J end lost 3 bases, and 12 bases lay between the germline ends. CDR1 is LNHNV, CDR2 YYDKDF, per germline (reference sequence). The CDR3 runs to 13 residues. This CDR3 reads CAIRQSPNEKLFF. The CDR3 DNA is TGTGCCATCCGACAGAGTCCTAATGAAAAACTGTTTTTT.

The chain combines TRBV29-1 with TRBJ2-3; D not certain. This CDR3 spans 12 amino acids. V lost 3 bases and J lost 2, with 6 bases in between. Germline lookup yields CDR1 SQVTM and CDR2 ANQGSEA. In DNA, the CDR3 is TGCAGCGTTGATGGGAACACAGATACGCAGTATTTT. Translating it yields CSVDGNTDTQYF.

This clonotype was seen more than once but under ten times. DNA of the CDR3: TGCGCCAGCAGCCAAAACCCGGGACAGGGGGCGAATGGCTACACCTTC. This sequence encodes CASSQNPGQGANGYTF. The chain employs TRBV5-1 and TRBJ1-2; 12 positions agree with TRBD1. The germline CDR1 and CDR2 sequences are SGHRS and YFSETQ. The V gene end was trimmed by 4 bases and the J gene end by 6 bases; junction bases not matched to a gene: 10. This CDR3 is 16 amino acids long.

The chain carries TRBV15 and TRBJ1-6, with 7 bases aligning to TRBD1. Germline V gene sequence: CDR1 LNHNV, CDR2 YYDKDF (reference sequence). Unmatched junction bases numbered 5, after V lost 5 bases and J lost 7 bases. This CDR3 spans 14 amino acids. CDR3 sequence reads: CATSQRDRNSPLHF. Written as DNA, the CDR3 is TGTGCCACCAGCCAACGGGACAGAAATTCACCCCTCCACTTT.

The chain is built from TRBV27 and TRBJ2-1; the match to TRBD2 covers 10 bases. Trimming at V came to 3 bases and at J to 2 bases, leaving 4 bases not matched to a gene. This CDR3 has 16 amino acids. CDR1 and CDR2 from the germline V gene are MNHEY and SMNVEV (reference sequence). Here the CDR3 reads CASSFSSGGPYNEQFF. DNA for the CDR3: TGTGCCAGCAGTTTTTCTAGCGGGGGTCCCTACAATGAGCAGTTCTTC.

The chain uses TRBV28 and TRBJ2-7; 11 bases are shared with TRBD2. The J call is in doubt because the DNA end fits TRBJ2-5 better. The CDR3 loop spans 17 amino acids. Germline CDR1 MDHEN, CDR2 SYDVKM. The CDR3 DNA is TGTGCCAGCAGTTTAAGACTAGCGGGGTCAAGGGGAGAGACCCAGTACTTC. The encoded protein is CASSLRLAGSRGETQYF.

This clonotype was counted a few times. The CDR3 coding sequence is TGTGCCAGCAGCAACCCCGGACAATCTGGGGCCAACGTCCTGACTTTC. Its translation: CASSNPGQSGANVLTF. V is TRBV7-2 and J is TRBJ2-6; D perhaps matches TRBD1 (5 bases). The germline V gene has CDR1 SGHTA and CDR2 FQGNSA. V was pared by 5 bases and J by 1 base, with 12 bases between. This CDR3 comprises 16 residues.

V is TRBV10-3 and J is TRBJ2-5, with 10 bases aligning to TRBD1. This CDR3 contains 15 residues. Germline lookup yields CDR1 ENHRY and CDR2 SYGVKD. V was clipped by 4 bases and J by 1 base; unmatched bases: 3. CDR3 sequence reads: CAISGDRGFQETQYF. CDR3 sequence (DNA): TGTGCCATCAGTGGGGACAGGGGATTCCAAGAGACCCAGTACTTC.

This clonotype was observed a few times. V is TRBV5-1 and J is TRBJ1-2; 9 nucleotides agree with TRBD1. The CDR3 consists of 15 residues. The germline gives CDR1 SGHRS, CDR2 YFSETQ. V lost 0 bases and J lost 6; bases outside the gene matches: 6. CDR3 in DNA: TGCGCCAGCAGCTTGGCTTGGACAGGGGCCCATGGCTACACCTTC. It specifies CASSLAWTGAHGYTF.

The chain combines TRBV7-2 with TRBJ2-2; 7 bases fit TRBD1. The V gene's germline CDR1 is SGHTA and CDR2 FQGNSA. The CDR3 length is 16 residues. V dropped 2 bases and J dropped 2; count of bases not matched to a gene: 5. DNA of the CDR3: TGTGCCAGCAGCTTATACGGGACAGATAACACCGGGGAGCTGTTTTTT. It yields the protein CASSLYGTDNTGELFF.

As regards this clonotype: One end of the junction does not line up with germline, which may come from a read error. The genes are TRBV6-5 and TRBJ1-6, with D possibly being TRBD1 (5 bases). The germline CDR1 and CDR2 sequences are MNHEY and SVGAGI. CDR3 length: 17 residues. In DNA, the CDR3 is TGTTCCAGCAGACTCGAAAACCATCAGGGATCCCTAACACCCCTCCACTTT. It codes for CSSRLENHQGSLTPLHF.

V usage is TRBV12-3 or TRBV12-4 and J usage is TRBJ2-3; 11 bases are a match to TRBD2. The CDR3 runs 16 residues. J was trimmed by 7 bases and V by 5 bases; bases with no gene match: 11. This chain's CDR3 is CASSPSLAGGLNTQYF. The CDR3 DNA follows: TGTGCCAGCAGTCCCTCCCTAGCGGGGGGCCTCAATACGCAGTATTTT.

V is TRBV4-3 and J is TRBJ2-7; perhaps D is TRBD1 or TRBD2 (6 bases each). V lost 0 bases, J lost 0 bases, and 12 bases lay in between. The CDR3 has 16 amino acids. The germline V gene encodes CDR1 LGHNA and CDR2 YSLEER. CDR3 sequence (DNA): TGCGCCAGCAGCCAAGATTGGGGGGCCATCTCCTACGAGCAGTACTTC. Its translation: CASSQDWGAISYEQYF.

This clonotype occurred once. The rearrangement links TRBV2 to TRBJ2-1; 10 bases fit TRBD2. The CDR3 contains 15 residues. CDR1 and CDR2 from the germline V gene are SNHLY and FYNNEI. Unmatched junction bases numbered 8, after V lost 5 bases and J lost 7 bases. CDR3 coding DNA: TGTGCCAGCAGTAAAAGCGGGGGGGCTCGGAATGAGCAGTTCTTC. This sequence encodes CASSKSGGARNEQFF.

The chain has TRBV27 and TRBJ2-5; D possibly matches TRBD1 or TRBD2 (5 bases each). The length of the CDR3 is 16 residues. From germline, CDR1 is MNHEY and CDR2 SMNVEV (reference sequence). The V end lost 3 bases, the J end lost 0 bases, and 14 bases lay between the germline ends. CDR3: CASSFQGRGYQETQYF. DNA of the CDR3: TGTGCCAGCAGTTTTCAGGGACGGGGATACCAAGAGACCCAGTACTTC.

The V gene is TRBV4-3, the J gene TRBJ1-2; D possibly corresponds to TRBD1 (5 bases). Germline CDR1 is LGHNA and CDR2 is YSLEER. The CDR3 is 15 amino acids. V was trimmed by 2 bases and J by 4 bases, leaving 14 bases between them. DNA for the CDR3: TGCGCCAGCAGCCAACAAGGGCAGGGCAGCTATGGCTACACCTTC. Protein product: CASSQQGQGSYGYTF.

CDR3 sequence: CASGLSQNTEAFF. The CDR3 DNA is TGTGCCAGCGGACTCTCCCAGAACACTGAAGCTTTCTTT. The chain has TRBV12-3 or TRBV12-4 and TRBJ1-1; D uncertain. The V end was cut by 8 bases, the J end by 1 base, with 11 bases between. The CDR3 spans 13 residues.

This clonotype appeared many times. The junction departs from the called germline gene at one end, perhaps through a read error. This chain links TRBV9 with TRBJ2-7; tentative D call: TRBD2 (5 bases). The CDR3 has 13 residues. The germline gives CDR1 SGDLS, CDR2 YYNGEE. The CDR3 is CASSPRGYYEQYF. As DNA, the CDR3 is TGCGCCAGCAGCCCCCGGGGATACTACGAGCAGTACTTC.

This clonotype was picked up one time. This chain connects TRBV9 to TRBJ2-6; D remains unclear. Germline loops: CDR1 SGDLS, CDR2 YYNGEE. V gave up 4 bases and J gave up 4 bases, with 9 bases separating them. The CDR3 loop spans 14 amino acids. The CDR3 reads CASSLRYGANVLTF. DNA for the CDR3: TGTGCCAGCAGCCTTCGGTACGGGGCCAACGTCCTGACTTTC. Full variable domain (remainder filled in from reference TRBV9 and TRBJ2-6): DSGVTQTPKHLITATGQRVTLRCSPRSGDLSVYWYQQSLDQGLQFLIQYYNGEERAKGNILERFSAQQFPDLHSELNLSSLELGDSALYFCASSLRYGANVLTFGAGSRLTVL.

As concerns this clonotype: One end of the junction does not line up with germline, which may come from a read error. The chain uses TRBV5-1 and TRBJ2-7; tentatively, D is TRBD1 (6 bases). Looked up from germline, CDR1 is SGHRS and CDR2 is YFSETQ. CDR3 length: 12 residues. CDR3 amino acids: CASSLRGYEQHF. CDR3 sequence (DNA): TGCGCCAGCAGCTTGAGGGGGTACGAGCAGCACTTC.